Presented here are 24 T cell receptor beta chains from one specimen sequenced in a study of T cell responses to AZD1222 COVID-19 vaccine (dated by TCRdb to 2020 to 2023). Receptor amplification or capture employed the immunoSEQ multiplex PCR assay. TCRdb limited this immuneACCESS table to in-frame rearrangements with V and J called. A share of clones is missing; checked studies link under half to unresolved V genes, and the rest is unexplained. This sample gives more than 100,000 clones in total; roughly 91% of them show up just once. The ten largest clones represent roughly 42% of the sample. Read against the paper, the sample's time point label means: baseline before first vaccination. The sample here was peripheral blood, taken on day 0 of AZD1222 vaccination. The receptors originated from an adult in good health.

The chain employs TRBV7-3 and TRBJ2-1; D ambiguous. CDR1 is SGHTA and CDR2 is FQGTGA in the germline V gene. The CDR3 runs 11 residues. V lost 5 bases, J lost 10 bases, and 9 bases lay in between. CDR3 sequence (DNA): TGTGCCAGCAGCCTAGGGCCGGAGCAGTTCTTC. This encodes CASSLGPEQFF. The variable domain in full, completed from reference TRBV7-3 and TRBJ2-1, reads GAGVSQTPSNKVTEKGKYVELRCDPISGHTALYWYRQSLGQGPEFLIYFQGTGAADDSGLPNDRFFAVRPEGSVSTLKIQRTERGDSAVYLCASSLGPEQFFGPGTRLTVL.

The rearrangement uses TRBV28 and TRBJ2-1; D may be TRBD1 or TRBD2 (5 bases each). Germline CDR1 reads MDHEN; CDR2 reads SYDVKM. V lost 6 bases and J 10 bases, leaving 16 bases between the germline ends. The CDR3 covers 13 residues. This chain's CDR3 is CASREVVRDEQFF. The DNA of the CDR3 is TGTGCCAGCAGGGAGGTTGTCCGGGACGAGCAGTTCTTC.

V and J are TRBV24-1 and TRBJ2-7; 8 bases line up with TRBD1. This CDR3 is 17 amino acids long. J lost 0 bases, V lost 3 bases, and 9 bases had no gene match. Germline values: CDR1 KGHDR, CDR2 SFDVKD. The CDR3 sequence is CATSDQQGQVSSYEQYF. The CDR3 nucleotides are TGTGCCACCAGTGATCAACAGGGACAGGTCAGCTCCTACGAGCAGTACTTC.

V and J are TRBV5-1 and TRBJ2-4, with 8 bases matching TRBD2. CDR1 and CDR2 from the germline V gene are SGHRS and YFSETQ. The V gene end was trimmed by 0 bases and the J gene end by 9 bases; junction bases not matched to a gene: 8. The CDR3 sequence is 15 residues long. CDR3 coding DNA: TGCGCCAGCAGCTTGGCCCCGGGACTAGTGAGCATTCAGTACTTC. The encoded protein is CASSLAPGLVSIQYF. The entire variable domain, with the rest obtained from reference TRBV5-1 and TRBJ2-4, is as follows: KAGVTQTPRYLIKTRGQQVTLSCSPISGHRSVSWYQQTPGQGLQFLFEYFSETQRNKGNFPGRFSGRQFSNSRSEMNVSTLELGDSALYLCASSLAPGLVSIQYFGAGTRLSVL.

The V call is TRBV29-1, the J call TRBJ2-7; D is possibly TRBD2 (5 bases). The ends were cut back, 4 bases at V and 1 base at J, with 8 bases in the middle. Per the germline V gene, CDR1 is SQVTM and CDR2 is ANQGSEA. CDR3 size: 12 residues. The CDR3 DNA sequence: TGCAGCGTTGGCCGGGATTCCTACGAGCAGTACTTC. As protein: CSVGRDSYEQYF.

V is TRBV19 and J is TRBJ1-1; no firm D call. The CDR3 covers 14 residues. Germline CDR1 is LNHDA and CDR2 is SQIVND (reference sequence). The V gene lost 8 bases and the J gene lost 5 bases, with 18 bases spanning the gap. The CDR3 DNA follows: TGTGCCAGTGAATCCGGGATAGCGGGAACTGAAGCTTTCTTT. It translates to CASESGIAGTEAFF. The entire variable domain, with the rest obtained from reference TRBV19 and TRBJ1-1, is as follows: DGGITQSPKYLFRKEGQNVTLSCEQNLNHDAMYWYRQDPGQGLRLIYYSQIVNDFQKGDIAEGYSVSREKKESFPLTVTSAQKNPTAFYLCASESGIAGTEAFFGQGTRLTVV.

J is TRBJ2-7 and V is TRBV7-6, with D possibly being TRBD1 or TRBD2 (6 bases each). CDR1 and CDR2 from the germline V gene are SGHVS and FNYEAQ. The CDR3 has 15 residues. Deletions cut 5 bases from V and 3 bases from J, with 17 bases between. This chain's CDR3 is CASSPLPGALYEQYF. CDR3 sequence (DNA): TGTGCCAGCAGCCCCCTTCCGGGGGCTCTCTACGAGCAGTACTTC.

The rearrangement links TRBV11-2 to TRBJ2-4; D assignment may be TRBD1 or TRBD2 (5 bases each). The V and J ends lost 4 bases and 0 bases respectively, with 22 bases between them. The CDR3 contains 19 residues. From germline, CDR1 is SGHAT and CDR2 FQNNGV. The CDR3 sequence is CASSSRSAGTTKAKNIQYF. CDR3 sequence (DNA): TGTGCCAGCAGCTCCCGTTCGGCAGGGACCACAAAAGCCAAAAACATTCAGTACTTC.

V is TRBV27 and J is TRBJ2-7, with D hard to call. V gave up 2 bases and J gave up 3 bases, with 8 bases separating them. The germline CDR1 and CDR2 sequences are MNHEY and SMNVEV (reference sequence). The CDR3 sequence is 13 residues long. Here the CDR3 reads CASSLNGVYEQYF. As DNA, the CDR3 is TGTGCCAGCAGTTTAAATGGGGTCTACGAGCAGTACTTC.

The chain has TRBV11-2 and TRBJ1-4; 8 bases line up with TRBD1. The V and J ends lost 1 base and 8 bases, in that order; junction bases with no gene match: 12. This CDR3 is 17 amino acids long. In germline, CDR1 is SGHAT, CDR2 FQNNGV. The CDR3 loop reads CASSLGTGGLMIEKLFF. The DNA of the CDR3 is TGTGCCAGCAGCTTAGGCACAGGGGGGCTGATGATAGAAAAACTGTTTTTT.

The chain has TRBV7-8 and TRBJ2-1, with 7 bases fitting TRBD1. The CDR3 consists of 16 residues. The J segment lost 8 bases and the V segment lost 0 bases, leaving 10 bases of the junction unmatched. The germline CDR1 and CDR2 sequences are SGHVS and FQNEAQ. CDR3 loop: CASSLAQGEGGDEQFF. Written as DNA, the CDR3 is TGTGCCAGCAGCTTAGCGCAAGGTGAAGGGGGCGATGAGCAGTTCTTC.

The chain is built from TRBV7-2 and TRBJ2-7; tentatively, D is TRBD1 (6 bases). Germline V gives CDR1 SGHTA, CDR2 FQGNSA. Trimming shortened V by 5 bases and J by 3 bases, and 11 bases separated the two germline ends. The CDR3 loop spans 13 amino acids. CDR3 sequence reads: CASSTQQGYEQYF. The CDR3 bases are TGTGCCAGCAGCACCCAACAGGGCTACGAGCAGTACTTC.

V is TRBV11-2 and J is TRBJ2-7; 12 nucleotides line up with TRBD2. The CDR3 runs 15 residues. The germline V gene encodes CDR1 SGHAT and CDR2 FQNNGV. The V gene end was trimmed by 3 bases and the J gene end by 5 bases; junction bases not matched to a gene: 5. The CDR3: CASSFGLAGPHEQYF. The CDR3 DNA reads as TGTGCCAGCAGCTTTGGACTAGCGGGACCCCACGAGCAGTACTTC.

The chain combines TRBV18 with TRBJ2-7; D gene ambiguous. The V gene's germline CDR1 is KGHSH and CDR2 LQKENI. The V end was cut by 2 bases, the J end by 3 bases, with 14 bases between. The CDR3 length is 15 residues. The CDR3, as DNA: TGTGCCAGCTCACCAACAAGTAGACAACACTACGAGCAGTACTTC. Translation: CASSPTSRQHYEQYF.

About this clone itself: Additional DNA sequences in this sample encode the identical CDR3. The J gene is TRBJ2-6, the V gene TRBV27, with D uncertain. V lost 3 bases to trimming and J lost 0 bases, with 0 bases between them. CDR1 and CDR2 (germline): MNHEY, SMNVEV (reference sequence). This CDR3 has 13 amino acids. Written as DNA, the CDR3 is TGTGCCAGCAGTTTCTCTGGGGCCAACGTCCTGACTTTC. It codes for CASSFSGANVLTF.

In its sample, this clone was seen once. The chain joins TRBV9 to TRBJ2-7; 7 bases match TRBD2. The CDR3 has 13 amino acids. The junction had 4 bases not matched to a gene; V was cut back by 4 bases and J by 3 bases. Germline CDR1 reads SGDLS; CDR2 reads YYNGEE. CDR3 loop: CASSRGTIYEQYF. For the CDR3, the DNA is TGTGCCAGCAGCCGGGGGACTATCTACGAGCAGTACTTC.

The rearrangement links TRBV29-1 to TRBJ1-1, with D uncertain. The CDR3 runs 13 residues. Between the trimmed V and J ends, which lost 2 bases and 0 bases, there was a span of 7 bases. Germline V CDR1 and CDR2: SQVTM, ANQGSEA. The CDR3 coding sequence is TGCAGCGTTGAACCTTCTTTGAACACTGAAGCTTTCTTT. Translated: CSVEPSLNTEAFF.

The gene calls are TRBV7-2 and TRBJ2-7, with TRBD1 identical over 10 bases. The CDR3 is 16 amino acids. From germline, CDR1 is SGHTA and CDR2 FQGNSA. V dropped 5 bases and J dropped 3; count of bases not matched to a gene: 10. The CDR3 reads CASSARGRTGGYEQYF. CDR3 DNA sequence: TGTGCCAGCAGCGCGAGAGGTCGGACAGGGGGCTACGAGCAGTACTTC.

The genes are TRBV19 and TRBJ2-3; no definite D call. Trimming cost V 4 bases and J 0 bases, with 8 bases left between them. CDR3 length: 14 amino acids. Germline CDR1 LNHDA, CDR2 SQIVND (reference sequence). The CDR3 DNA is TGTGCCAGTAGTACCGGCACTAGCACAGATACGCAGTATTTT. Amino acid sequence: CASSTGTSTDTQYF.

The chain uses TRBV18 and TRBJ2-5; D is perhaps TRBD2 (6 bases). Germline CDR1 reads KGHSH; CDR2 reads LQKENI. The CDR3 runs to 13 residues. Trimming took 7 bases from V and 0 from J, leaving 9 bases between them. CDR3 sequence (DNA): TGTGCCAGCTTCCGGGGGTACCAAGAGACCCAGTACTTC. As protein: CASFRGYQETQYF.

This sequence joins TRBV27 and TRBJ1-1; 8 positions agree with TRBD1. Germline-derived CDR1 and CDR2 are MNHEY and SMNVEV (reference sequence). The CDR3 runs 13 residues. The V segment lost 6 bases and the J segment 6 bases; nucleotides outside the gene matches: 6. The CDR3 sequence: CASSQGAISEAFF. The CDR3 DNA sequence: TGTGCCAGCAGCCAGGGGGCTATATCTGAAGCTTTCTTT.

The V and J genes are TRBV19 and TRBJ2-1; D ambiguous. V lost 8 bases and J 3 bases, leaving 11 bases between the germline ends. CDR3 length: 13 residues. CDR1 and CDR2 (germline): LNHDA, SQIVND (reference sequence). For the CDR3, the DNA is TGTGCCAGTTCATCGTCGGGCTACAATGAGCAGTTCTTC. The encoded protein is CASSSSGYNEQFF.

CDR3 sequence reads: CASELREGRGTEAFF. The CDR3 DNA reads TGTGCCAGCGAACTTAGGGAAGGCCGGGGGACTGAAGCTTTCTTT. The chain combines TRBV7-2 with TRBJ1-1; TRBD1 is a possible D gene (5 bases). Germline V gives CDR1 SGHTA, CDR2 FQGNSA. The V end was cut by 8 bases, the J end by 5 bases, with 21 bases between. The CDR3 has 15 amino acids.

The rearrangement joins TRBV30 to TRBJ1-5; tentatively, D is TRBD1 (5 bases). In germline, CDR1 is GTSNPN, CDR2 SVGIG (reference sequence). The CDR3 spans 13 residues. V was shortened by 2 bases and J by 8 bases, with 13 bases between the two germline ends. The CDR3 DNA sequence: TGTGCCTGGAGTCGGGGCTGGGTTAAGCCCCAGCATTTT. It specifies CAWSRGWVKPQHF. Based on the CDR3 plus reference TRBV30 and TRBJ1-5, the full variable domain is SQTIHQWPATLVQPVGSPLSLECTVEGTSNPNLYWYRQAAGRGLQLLFYSVGIGQISSEVPQNLSASRPQDRQFILSSKKLLLSDSGFYLCAWSRGWVKPQHFGDGTRLSIL.